The 27 T cell receptor beta chains below come from one sample, sequenced in a study of regulatory T cells in long-lasting Graves disease. Time point specified: newly diagnosed GD, antithyroid drugs for less than 3 months. Generation of the TCR library employed RNA extracted from PBMCs. Arm-PCR with iRepertoire HTBI primers amplified the CDR3 regions for these TCR beta libraries. Using its own MiXCR run on the multiplex PCR reads, TCRdb lists one record per CDR3 protein. The sample has 360,000 or so distinct CDR3 sequences; 16% are singletons. Separately, the same data were catalogued under a study of T cells in Graves' hyperthyroidism and ophthalmopathy.

Sequenced material: peripheral blood mononuclear cells (PBMCs), taken at new diagnosis, from a patient treated with antithyroid drugs. These receptor sequences come from a woman aged 18 to 35 with Graves disease.

In this sample, this clonotype turned up many times. The chain employs TRBV20-1 and TRBJ2-3; 7 nucleotides match TRBD2. There are 15 residues in the CDR3. Germline CDR1 is DFQATT and CDR2 is SNEGSKA (reference sequence). J gave up 7 bases and V 6 bases, and 16 bases lay outside the gene matches. This chain's CDR3 is CSAILGREPWNTQYF. CDR3 nucleotide sequence: TGCAGTGCCATCTTAGGGCGGGAGCCATGGAATACGCAGTATTTT.

This clonotype was seen repeatedly, ten times or more. The chain has TRBV11-2 and TRBJ1-3, with D unresolved. The CDR3 totals 13 residues. Germline V gene sequence: CDR1 SGHAT, CDR2 FQNNGV. V was trimmed by 5 bases and J by 4 bases, leaving 9 bases between them. CDR3 DNA: TGTGCCAGCAGCCCCCCGATCGGAAACACCATATATTTT. Translating gives CASSPPIGNTIYF.

This clonotype was observed many times. J is TRBJ2-5 and V is TRBV6-5, with 14 bases lining up with TRBD2. Unmatched junction bases numbered 12, after V lost 0 bases and J lost 0 bases. Germline V gives CDR1 MNHEY, CDR2 SVGAGI. The length of the CDR3 is 21 residues. The CDR3 loop is CASSYSTTWTSGRQNQETQYF. The CDR3 nucleotides read TGTGCCAGCAGTTACTCAACAACTTGGACTAGCGGGAGGCAGAACCAAGAGACCCAGTACTTC.

With regard to this clonotype: A clone one base away is much larger, so this may be a read error. The chain's CDR3 is CANREQGARDTEAFF. The CDR3 DNA follows: TGCGCCAACAGGGAACAGGGGGCTCGAGACACTGAAGCTTTCTTT. The chain has TRBV5-1 and TRBJ1-1; 9 positions agree with TRBD1. Germline assignment: CDR1 SGHRS and CDR2 YFSETQ. The CDR3 loop spans 15 amino acids. V dropped 9 bases and J dropped 3; count of bases not matched to a gene: 12.

In this sample, this clonotype turned up many times. The CDR3 sequence: CASRAGTGAHNEQFF. The DNA for the CDR3 is TGTGCCAGCAGGGCCGGGACAGGGGCGCACAATGAGCAGTTCTTC. The chain uses TRBV2 and TRBJ2-1; 10 bases agree with TRBD1. The CDR3 length is 15 residues. The trim removed 6 bases at V and 5 bases at J, leaving 7 bases unmatched. The germline V gene has CDR1 SNHLY and CDR2 FYNNEI.

The rearrangement joins TRBV10-1 to TRBJ2-2; D remains ambiguous. The CDR3 spans 16 residues. The V gene's germline CDR1 is WNHNN and CDR2 SYGVQD (reference sequence). V shed 1 base and J shed 4 bases, with 13 bases lying between them. The CDR3 loop reads CASSEYRDASTGELFF. The DNA of the CDR3 is TGCGCCAGCAGTGAGTATAGAGACGCGAGCACCGGGGAGCTGTTTTTT.

This clonotype was counted a few times. The J gene is TRBJ2-1, the V gene TRBV29-1; D remains unclear. CDR3 size: 12 residues. CDR1 and CDR2 (germline): SQVTM, ANQGSEA. Trimming stripped 5 bases from V and 8 bases from J, with 13 bases between. CDR3 DNA sequence: TGCAGCGTTACCGGGCCAACGGATGAGCAGTTCTTC. Translation: CSVTGPTDEQFF.

The chain employs TRBV19 and TRBJ1-5, with 8 bases that match TRBD1. This CDR3 region has 12 residues. Germline V lookup: CDR1 LNHDA, CDR2 SQIVND (reference sequence). Unmatched junction bases numbered 4, after V lost 11 bases and J lost 4 bases. The CDR3, as DNA: TGTGCCGGTGGACAGGGTAATCAGCCCCAGCATTTT. It is translated as CAGGQGNQPQHF.

This clonotype was detected many times. J is TRBJ1-5 and V is TRBV6-1, with a tentative D call TRBD1 (5 bases). CDR3 size: 13 residues. V was shortened by 5 bases and J by 5 bases, with 10 bases between the two germline ends. Per germline, CDR1 MNHNS and CDR2 SASEGT. The CDR3 reads CASSTQEYQPQHF. The CDR3 DNA sequence: TGTGCCAGCAGTACACAGGAGTATCAGCCCCAGCATTTT.

With regard to this clonotype: This may arise from a read error, as a much more abundant clone is one base away. V and J are TRBV20-1 and TRBJ2-3; 10 bases are shared with TRBD2. The CDR3 contains 14 residues. CDR1 is DFQATT, CDR2 SNEGSKA, per germline (reference sequence). Germline trimming cut 6 bases from V and 8 bases from J; bases unmatched to any gene: 11. CDR3 loop: CSARASGSAGTQYF. In DNA, the CDR3 is TGCAGTGCCCGAGCTAGCGGGAGCGCAGGTACGCAGTATTTT.

The sample holds many counts of this clonotype. The V and J genes are TRBV30 and TRBJ1-1; no reliable D call. V was cut by 5 bases and J by 1 base, with 14 bases left in between. The CDR3 runs to 14 residues. CDR1 is GTSNPN, CDR2 SVGIG, per germline (reference sequence). The CDR3 bases are TGTGCCTGGGTCAGCGGGTTGGGGAACACTGAAGCTTTCTTT. Translation gives CAWVSGLGNTEAFF.

This clonotype occurred a few times. V is TRBV5-4 and J is TRBJ2-5, with a possible D match to TRBD1 (5 bases). V lost 3 bases and J 3 bases, leaving 15 bases between the germline ends. The CDR3 loop spans 15 amino acids. Germline CDR1 and CDR2: SGHNT and YYREEE (reference sequence). CDR3 amino acids: CASSSEPQGEETQYF. The CDR3 DNA follows: TGTGCCAGCAGCTCCGAGCCCCAGGGCGAAGAGACCCAGTACTTC. The complete variable domain, with remaining parts taken from reference TRBV5-4 and TRBJ2-5, reads ETGVTQSPTHLIKTRGQQVTLRCSSQSGHNTVSWYQQALGQGPQFIFQYYREEENGRGNFPPRFSGLQFPNYSSELNVNALELDDSALYLCASSSEPQGEETQYFGPGTRLLVL.

A few counts support this clonotype. A much larger clone is a single base away; this may be a read error. The conserved final phenylalanine or tryptophan is absent from the CDR3, which likely points to a read error. This chain uses TRBV20-1 with TRBJ2-7, with 7 positions matching TRBD1. The ends lost 1 base at V and 3 bases at J; junction bases unmatched: 6. Germline CDR1 reads DFQATT; CDR2 reads SNEGSKA (reference sequence). The CDR3 totals 14 residues. CDR3 DNA: TGCAGTGCTAGAGCGGCCGCAGGGGGCTACGAGCAGTACCTC. The encoded protein is CSARAAAGGYEQYL.

This clonotype was counted at least ten times. The V and J genes are TRBV7-9 and TRBJ1-4, with D unclear. The CDR3 is 15 residues long. The V and J ends lost 1 base and 6 bases respectively, with 12 bases between them. CDR1 SEHNR and CDR2 FQNEAQ come from the germline V gene (reference sequence). CDR3 in amino acids: CASSLVGEEDEKLFF. The CDR3 region has the DNA TGTGCCAGCAGCTTAGTTGGGGAGGAGGATGAAAAACTGTTTTTT.

In its sample, this clonotype was seen many times. The V gene is TRBV12-3 or TRBV12-4, the J gene TRBJ2-3, with TRBD1 matching over 8 bases. Trimming cost V 4 bases and J 0 bases; bases outside gene matches: 12. This CDR3 is built from 18 residues. The DNA of the CDR3 is TGTGCCAGCAGTTCACTAATTTCGGACAGGGCTAGCACAGATACGCAGTATTTT. Translation gives CASSSLISDRASTDTQYF.

This clonotype was observed many times. The V and J genes are TRBV20-1 and TRBJ2-7, with 13 bases matching TRBD2. J gave up 2 bases and V 5 bases, and 9 bases lay outside the gene matches. This CDR3 is built from 16 residues. Per the germline V gene, CDR1 is DFQATT and CDR2 is SNEGSKA (reference sequence). The chain's CDR3 is CSAEIPTSGRTYEQYF. The CDR3 DNA reads TGCAGTGCTGAGATCCCGACTAGCGGGAGGACCTACGAGCAGTACTTC.

This clonotype was seen many times. The chain couples TRBV28 to TRBJ2-5; 7 bases are a match to TRBD1. The junction had 12 bases not matched to a gene; V was cut back by 7 bases and J by 4 bases. This CDR3 has 15 residues. CDR1 and CDR2 from the germline V gene are MDHEN and SYDVKM. The CDR3 DNA sequence: TGTGCCAGCACCCGGGCAGGGGGTGATGTAGAGACCCAGTACTTC. Its protein product is CASTRAGGDVETQYF.

This clonotype was recorded a few times. DNA for the CDR3: TGCGCCAGCAGCAGAACCGGGACAGGGCAAACTAATGAAAAACTGTTTTTT. Protein: CASSRTGTGQTNEKLFF. V usage is TRBV5-1 and J usage is TRBJ1-4, with TRBD1 identical over 9 bases. J lost 1 base, V lost 4 bases, and 8 bases had no gene match. The CDR3 runs 17 residues. The V gene's germline CDR1 is SGHRS and CDR2 YFSETQ.

Details on this clonotype: It is likely a read error, because the conserved phenylalanine at the end of the CDR3 is missing. CDR3 region: CAGETGGEETQYS. The CDR3 DNA reads TGTGCCGGTGAGACAGGGGGTGAGGAGACCCAGTACTCC. V usage is TRBV6-1 and J usage is TRBJ2-5; 9 nucleotides line up with TRBD1. V shed 11 bases and J 5 bases; nucleotides not matched to a gene: 9. Per germline, CDR1 MNHNS and CDR2 SASEGT. The CDR3 is 13 residues long.

The sample holds many counts of this clonotype. The rearrangement uses TRBV5-6 and TRBJ2-4; no clear D gene. V lost 0 bases to trimming and J lost 6 bases, with 7 bases between them. Germline V CDR1 and CDR2: SGHDT, YYEEEE. The CDR3 extends over 13 amino acids. In nucleotides, the CDR3 is TGTGCCAGCAGCTTGGCCTTAGCAAACATTCAGTACTTC. As protein: CASSLALANIQYF.

This clonotype was recorded many times. The rearrangement uses TRBV20-1 and TRBJ2-1; 7 bases are shared with TRBD1. Germline V gene lookup returns CDR1 DFQATT and CDR2 SNEGSKA (reference sequence). This CDR3 comprises 16 residues. J gave up 0 bases and V 1 base, and 6 bases lay outside the gene matches. CDR3 sequence: CSARVTPGGSYNEQFF. DNA for the CDR3: TGCAGTGCTAGAGTTACTCCAGGGGGCTCCTACAATGAGCAGTTCTTC.

At least ten counts were recorded for this clonotype. The rearrangement joins TRBV10-3 to TRBJ1-1, with 7 bases aligning to TRBD1. CDR1 and CDR2 (germline): ENHRY, SYGVKD. V shed 11 bases, J shed 4 bases, and the junction held 7 bases outside the gene matches. The CDR3 is 12 residues long. The CDR3 coding sequence is TGTGCCGTAACAGGGGAGGGCACTGAAGCTTTCTTT. Residues: CAVTGEGTEAFF.

This clonotype was found many times. The chain carries TRBV7-9 and TRBJ2-3; D unresolved. The CDR3 sequence is 13 residues long. The V end lost 1 base, the J end lost 5 bases, and 7 bases lay between the germline ends. CDR1 is SEHNR, CDR2 FQNEAQ, per germline (reference sequence). CDR3 DNA sequence: TGTGCCAGCAGCTTAGTACTGGGAGATACGCAGTATTTT. Its translation is CASSLVLGDTQYF.

The chain joins TRBV12-3 or TRBV12-4 to TRBJ2-3, with 11 nucleotides matching TRBD2. The CDR3 contains 18 residues. Trimming took 6 bases from V and 4 from J; bases not matched to a gene: 15. CDR3 in DNA: TGTGCCAGCAGGACCACTAGCGGGGGTACTTTACGCCCAGATACGCAGTATTTT. Translation: CASRTTSGGTLRPDTQYF.

This clonotype was found many times. The CDR3 nucleotides are TGTGCCAGCAGCTGGGGCGTCGGGAAAAGCTCCTACGAGCAGTACTTC. This sequence encodes CASSWGVGKSSYEQYF. This chain joins TRBV5-5 and TRBJ2-7, with D perhaps assigned TRBD1 or TRBD2 (5 bases each). V was pared by 3 bases and J by 0 bases, with 16 bases between. CDR1 is SGHKS, CDR2 YYEKEE, per germline (reference sequence). There are 16 residues in the CDR3. Complete variable domain (other parts from reference TRBV5-5 and TRBJ2-7): DAGVTQSPTHLIKTRGQQVTLRCSPISGHKSVSWYQQVLGQGPQFIFQYYEKEERGRGNFPDRFSARQFPNYSSELNVNALLLGDSALYLCASSWGVGKSSYEQYFGPGTRLTVT.

This clonotype was picked up many times. This sequence joins TRBV27 and TRBJ1-1; D gene uncertain. The CDR3 sequence is 13 residues long. From germline, CDR1 is MNHEY and CDR2 SMNVEV (reference sequence). Trimming left V 4 bases short and J 5 bases short, with 11 bases between. Here the CDR3 DNA reads TGTGCCAGCAGTTATTCGCGTCTTACTGAAGCTTTCTTT. It yields the protein CASSYSRLTEAFF.

This clonotype was detected a few times. Likely a read error: the CDR3 ends without its conserved phenylalanine or tryptophan. The rearrangement links TRBV3-1 to TRBJ1-1; D possibly corresponds to TRBD1 (5 bases). CDR1 is LGHDT, CDR2 YNNKEL, per germline (reference sequence). There are 16 residues in the CDR3. The CDR3 reads CGSSQAGRLDFPEAFL. CDR3 bases: TGTGGCAGCAGCCAAGCAGGGCGATTGGATTTCCCTGAAGCTTTCTTG.